This T cell receptor beta chain was found in a study of Ad26.COV2.S vaccination and SARS-CoV-2 variants. Notes on the study in general: Vaccine recipients and placebo recipients showed similar non-spike TCR breadth. Reports say spike-specific CD8+ and CD4+ T cell responses covered substantial breadth after vaccination. Individuals receiving vaccine had higher spike-specific TCR breadth than placebo recipients did. In TCR breadth and depth analyses, total T cell responses may have been underestimated.

The CDR3 has 12 amino acids. V lost 2 bases, J lost 8 bases, and 7 bases lay in between. Concerning this clone itself: What it recognizes is unknown.

The data were produced by immunoSEQ multiplex PCR, yet TCRdb's version contains in-frame clones alone and is incomplete. The data hold over 110,000 clones, with roughly 88% observed a single time. This sequence was found in a human donor who had recovered from COVID-19. The chain carries TRBV12-3 or TRBV12-4 and TRBJ2-1; possibly TRBD2 for D (6 bases). Specimen: peripheral blood, collected after recovery from COVID-19. The CDR3 is CASSLQRDEQFF. The CDR3 DNA reads as TGTGCCAGCAGTTTACAGCGGGATGAGCAGTTCTTC.